This entry concerns a single TCR beta chain. As yet, its antigen is unknown. A library prepared for alpha chains yielded this beta chain as an off-target read; its size is of little meaning. The sample belongs to a study of spatial heterogeneity in lung cancer. Background on the study: Consistent detection of more beta-chain than alpha-chain sequences was observed. Study-wide findings and caveats: In tumors, expanded intratumoral alpha and beta TCR counts tracked mutation counts. Tracking of ubiquitous and regional nonsynonymous mutations by counts of ubiquitous and regional expanded TCRs, respectively, was seen.

Every cDNA TCR molecule received its own unique molecular identifier. TCRdb reprocessed the 5' RACE reads with MiXCR, giving one entry per CDR3 protein. The table records some 6,000 distinct CDR3 sequences, approximately 14% of them present only once. Germline V gene data show CDR1 as LGHDT and CDR2 as YNNKEL (reference sequence). The V segment lost 3 bases and the J segment 9 bases; nucleotides outside the gene matches: 6. The CDR3 consists of 14 residues. Time point meaning: sample taken at primary tumor resection. The donor group consisted of under 90 patients who had untreated, early-stage non-small cell lung cancer.

This chain connects TRBV3-1 to TRBJ2-1, with TRBD1 identical over 9 bases. This TCR came from a male donor with early-stage non-small cell lung cancer. Specimen: lung tumor tissue, collected at surgery. DNA of the CDR3: TGTGCCAGCAGCCAGCTGGGACAGGGAGGTGAGCAGTTCTTC. It translates to CASSQLGQGGEQFF.